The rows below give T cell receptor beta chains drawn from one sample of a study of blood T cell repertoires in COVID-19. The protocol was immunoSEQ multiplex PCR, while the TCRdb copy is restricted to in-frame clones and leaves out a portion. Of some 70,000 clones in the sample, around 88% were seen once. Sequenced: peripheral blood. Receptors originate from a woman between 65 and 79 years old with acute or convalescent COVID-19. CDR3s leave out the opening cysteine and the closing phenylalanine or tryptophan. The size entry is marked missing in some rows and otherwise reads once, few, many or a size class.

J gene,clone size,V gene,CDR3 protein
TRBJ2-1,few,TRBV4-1,ASSQLLAGGRGEQF
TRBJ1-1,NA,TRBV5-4,ASSLVTAEAL
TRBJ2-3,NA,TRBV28,ASSLFRRGDTDTQY
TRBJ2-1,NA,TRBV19,ATLMGREQF
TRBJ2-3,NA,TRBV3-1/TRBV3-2,ASSQDGKDTQY
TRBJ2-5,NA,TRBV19,ASSRGQGQETQY
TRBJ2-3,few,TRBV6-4,ASSPTGSDTQY
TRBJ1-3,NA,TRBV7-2,ASSLRGGGNTIY
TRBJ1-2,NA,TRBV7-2,ASSLGEGTLYGYT
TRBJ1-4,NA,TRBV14,ASSQDYGGYNEKLF
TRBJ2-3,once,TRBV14,ASSSQRDRTDTQY
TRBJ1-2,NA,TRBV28,ASSLSGQGFLGYT
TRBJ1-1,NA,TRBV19,ASTRKRGAEAF
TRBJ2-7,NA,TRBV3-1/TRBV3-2,ASSQGRGTGAGYEQY
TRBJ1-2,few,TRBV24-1,ATSASQGYGYT
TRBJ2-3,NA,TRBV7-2,ASSRTSGRAADTQY
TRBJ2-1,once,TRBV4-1,ASSQGERIINEQF
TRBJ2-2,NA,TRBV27,ASSFVVGQGDTGELF
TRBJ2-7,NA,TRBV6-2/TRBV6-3,ASSLSLAGPFYEQY
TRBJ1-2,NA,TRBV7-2,ASSWDRLAYGYT
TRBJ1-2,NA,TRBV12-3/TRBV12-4,ASGPLFSYGYT
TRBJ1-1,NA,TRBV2,ASSVRDMNTEAF
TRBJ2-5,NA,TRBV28,ASSLRLAGVAGETQY
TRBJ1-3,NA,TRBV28,ASSSTGQRGNTIY
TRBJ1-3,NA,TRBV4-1,ASSQPGTESSGNTIY
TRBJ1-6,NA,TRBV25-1,ASSESLGGMDNSPLH
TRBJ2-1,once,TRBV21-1,ASSSPSASSYNEQF
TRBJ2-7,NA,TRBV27,ASSLSRITGTEY
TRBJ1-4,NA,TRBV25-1,ASSGAMGTGKGKLF
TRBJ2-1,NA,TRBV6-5,ASIRDRVANEQF
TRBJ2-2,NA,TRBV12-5,ASGLVQGNTGELF
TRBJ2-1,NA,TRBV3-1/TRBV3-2,ASSQDLGSYNEQF
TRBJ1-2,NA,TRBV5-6,ASSLVRANYGYT
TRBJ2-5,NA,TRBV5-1,ASRRTGGETQY